The 21 T cell receptor beta chains presented below share a single source sample, sequenced in a study of blood T cell repertoires in COVID-19. TCRdb's table, derived via immunoSEQ multiplex PCR, lists solely in-frame clones and lacks some. The sample consists of 100,000 to 150,000 clones, about 74% of them appearing once. The sequenced material came from peripheral blood. All receptors derive from a man in his 60s with acute or convalescent COVID-19.

CDR3 nucleotides: TGTGCCAGCAGTGAATCGCAGGGGATAGCCAAAAACATTCAGTACTTC. Amino acids: CASSESQGIAKNIQYF. This rearrangement joins TRBV2 to TRBJ2-4; D perhaps matches TRBD1 (6 bases). Germline V gene lookup returns CDR1 SNHLY and CDR2 FYNNEI. CDR3 length: 16 amino acids. V was cut by 2 bases and J by 0 bases, with 11 bases left in between.

The gene calls are TRBV5-1 and TRBJ2-3; TRBD1 matches at 11 bases. CDR1 is SGHRS, CDR2 YFSETQ, per germline. With 7 bases clipped from V and 3 bases from J, the junction kept 4 bases outside the gene matches. CDR3 length: 14 residues. CDR3 DNA sequence: TGCGCCAGCGGACAGGGGGCGCAAACAGATACGCAGTATTTT. This translates into CASGQGAQTDTQYF.

This clone was counted only a few times. This CDR3 is CSASPLYEQYF. In nucleotides, the CDR3 is TGCAGTGCTAGCCCTTTGTACGAGCAGTACTTC. The chain has TRBV20-1 and TRBJ2-7; D gene ambiguous. This CDR3 has 11 amino acids. V lost 3 bases, J lost 4 bases, and 7 bases lay in between. Germline V gene lookup returns CDR1 DFQATT and CDR2 SNEGSKA (reference sequence).

The rearrangement uses TRBV5-1 and TRBJ1-2; 10 nucleotides line up with TRBD1. V dropped 4 bases and J dropped 3; count of bases not matched to a gene: 6. The CDR3 consists of 15 residues. Germline CDR1 is SGHRS and CDR2 is YFSETQ. CDR3 DNA: TGCGCCAGCAGCCCGGGAGGGACAGGGGACTATGGCTACACCTTC. Its translation: CASSPGGTGDYGYTF.

The chain recombines TRBV19 with TRBJ2-7, with 11 bases lining up with TRBD1. The CDR3 covers 18 residues. The ends lost 6 bases at V and 2 bases at J; junction bases unmatched: 15. Germline lookup yields CDR1 LNHDA and CDR2 SQIVND (reference sequence). For the CDR3, the DNA is TGTGCCAGTAGCCGAAAACCCGCCGGGACAGGGGGAGCCTACGAGCAGTACTTC. This translates into CASSRKPAGTGGAYEQYF.

The chain links TRBV24-1 to TRBJ1-1; TRBD1 matches 8 bases. CDR1 is KGHDR, CDR2 SFDVKD, per germline. The J segment lost 4 bases and the V segment lost 6 bases, leaving 3 bases of the junction unmatched. The CDR3 runs to 13 residues. The CDR3, as DNA: TGTGCCACCAGTTCGACAGGGGTCACTGAAGCTTTCTTT. The encoded protein is CATSSTGVTEAFF.

The gene calls are TRBV19 and TRBJ2-7; tentative D call: TRBD2 (5 bases). The germline V and J ends were trimmed by 5 bases and 2 bases, with 10 bases remaining between them. The CDR3 loop spans 13 amino acids. In germline, CDR1 is LNHDA, CDR2 SQIVND (reference sequence). The CDR3 loop is CASSVSGPYEQYF. The CDR3 DNA sequence: TGTGCCAGTAGTGTCAGCGGACCCTACGAGCAGTACTTC.

This clone was seen once. This rearrangement joins TRBV5-5 to TRBJ2-4; perhaps TRBD1 as D (5 bases). Looked up from germline, CDR1 is SGHKS and CDR2 is YYEKEE (reference sequence). The CDR3 has 14 amino acids. With 2 bases removed from V and 6 bases from J, the gap between germline ends came to 12 bases. The CDR3 loop is CASSFSGLGNIQYF. The CDR3 DNA reads TGTGCCAGCAGCTTTTCAGGGCTCGGAAACATTCAGTACTTC. Variable domain in full (rest from reference TRBV5-5 and TRBJ2-4): DAGVTQSPTHLIKTRGQQVTLRCSPISGHKSVSWYQQVLGQGPQFIFQYYEKEERGRGNFPDRFSARQFPNYSSELNVNALLLGDSALYLCASSFSGLGNIQYFGAGTRLSVL.

Only one count was recorded for this clone. The chain is built from TRBV30 and TRBJ2-1; TRBD1 agrees at 11 bases. This CDR3 contains 15 residues. The V and J ends lost 6 bases and 7 bases, in that order; junction bases with no gene match: 11. The germline V gene encodes CDR1 GTSNPN and CDR2 SVGIG (reference sequence). DNA of the CDR3: TGTGCCTGCCATAAGGGGGACAGGGGGAGGAATGAGCAGTTCTTC. It encodes CACHKGDRGRNEQFF.

This clone has only a few counts. The chain has TRBV5-1 and TRBJ2-2, with 7 nucleotides matching TRBD2. J was trimmed by 7 bases and V by 3 bases; bases with no gene match: 6. Germline V CDR1 and CDR2: SGHRS, YFSETQ. The CDR3 length is 14 residues. As DNA, the CDR3 is TGCGCCAGCAGCTATGCTAGCGGTCTCGGGGAGCTGTTTTTT. Translated: CASSYASGLGELFF.

V gene TRBV27 combines with J gene TRBJ1-2, with D possibly TRBD1 on 6 matching bases. This CDR3 has 13 amino acids. Trimming cost V 5 bases and J 4 bases, with 11 bases left between them. CDR1 is MNHEY and CDR2 is SMNVEV in the germline V gene (reference sequence). The CDR3: CASSQQGGYGYTF. Here the CDR3 DNA reads TGTGCCAGCAGTCAACAGGGCGGCTATGGCTACACCTTC.

The V and J genes are TRBV27 and TRBJ2-7; TRBD1 might be the D (5 bases). There are 13 residues in the CDR3. Trimming shortened V by 2 bases and J by 2 bases, and 7 bases separated the two germline ends. Germline lookup yields CDR1 MNHEY and CDR2 SMNVEV (reference sequence). The DNA for the CDR3 is TGTGCCAGCAGTTTAACGACAGCCTACGAGCAGTACTTC. Translating it yields CASSLTTAYEQYF.

The genes are TRBV5-1 and TRBJ2-7; D is perhaps TRBD2 (6 bases). There are 14 residues in the CDR3. The V gene's germline CDR1 is SGHRS and CDR2 YFSETQ. Trimming took off 2 bases at V and 2 bases at J, with 11 bases between the two ends. The CDR3 reads CASSFIAATYEQYF. The CDR3, as DNA: TGCGCCAGCAGCTTTATAGCGGCAACCTACGAGCAGTACTTC.

V and J are TRBV29-1 and TRBJ1-2, with TRBD1 matching 7 bases. Germline assignment: CDR1 SQVTM and CDR2 ANQGSEA. Germline trimming cut 7 bases from V and 11 bases from J; bases unmatched to any gene: 10. This CDR3 has 11 residues. The CDR3: CSARDSSLYTF. For the CDR3, the DNA is TGCAGCGCCAGGGACAGCTCTCTATACACCTTC.

The V gene is TRBV19, the J gene TRBJ2-3, with 8 bases identical to TRBD2. The trim removed 1 base at V and 3 bases at J, leaving 6 bases unmatched. The CDR3 extends over 16 amino acids. The germline V gene encodes CDR1 LNHDA and CDR2 SQIVND (reference sequence). The CDR3 DNA is TGTGCCAGTAGTATAGTAACCGGGGGGGGTACAGATACGCAGTATTTT. Amino acids: CASSIVTGGGTDTQYF. The variable domain in full, with the rest retrieved from reference TRBV19 and TRBJ2-3, is DGGITQSPKYLFRKEGQNVTLSCEQNLNHDAMYWYRQDPGQGLRLIYYSQIVNDFQKGDIAEGYSVSREKKESFPLTVTSAQKNPTAFYLCASSIVTGGGTDTQYFGPGTRLTVL.

This sequence joins TRBV5-4 and TRBJ2-5, with D maybe TRBD2 (5 bases). Germline CDR1 reads SGHNT; CDR2 reads YYREEE (reference sequence). The CDR3 extends over 14 amino acids. Trimming took 4 bases from V and 2 from J, leaving 12 bases between them. The CDR3 region is CASSQDWEQETQYF. Here the CDR3 DNA reads TGTGCCAGCAGCCAAGACTGGGAGCAAGAGACCCAGTACTTC.

V usage is TRBV30 and J usage is TRBJ1-1; D remains unclear. CDR3 size: 14 residues. V gave up 6 bases and J gave up 3 bases, with 17 bases separating them. Germline CDR1 reads GTSNPN; CDR2 reads SVGIG (reference sequence). The CDR3 coding sequence is TGTGCCTGCGACCCTAGAAAGCGGTACACTGAAGCTTTCTTT. It codes for CACDPRKRYTEAFF.

Only one count was recorded for this clone. V gene TRBV29-1 combines with J gene TRBJ2-5; maybe TRBD1 (6 bases). V was cut by 4 bases and J by 2 bases, with 14 bases left in between. In germline, CDR1 is SQVTM, CDR2 ANQGSEA. This CDR3 region has 14 residues. CDR3 nucleotide sequence: TGCAGCGTTGGGTTGGTAGGGGGTCAAGAGACCCAGTACTTC. It codes for CSVGLVGGQETQYF.

The chain links TRBV9 to TRBJ2-3; 11 positions agree with TRBD1. CDR3 length: 18 amino acids. CDR1 SGDLS and CDR2 YYNGEE come from the germline V gene. The ends lost 1 base at V and 10 bases at J; junction bases unmatched: 17. The CDR3 protein is CASSVRVGTGGPREAQYF. The CDR3 DNA reads as TGTGCCAGCAGCGTAAGGGTTGGGACAGGGGGGCCTCGAGAGGCGCAGTATTTT.

V is TRBV9 and J is TRBJ1-6, with D perhaps matching TRBD1 (6 bases). CDR3 length: 16 residues. Germline assignment: CDR1 SGDLS and CDR2 YYNGEE. Trimming pared 4 bases from V and 0 bases from J, leaving 11 bases between. CDR3 amino acids: CASSSGVVSYNSPLHF. CDR3 DNA: TGTGCCAGCAGCTCAGGGGTGGTCTCCTATAATTCACCCCTCCACTTT. Drawing the rest from reference TRBV9 and TRBJ1-6, the complete variable domain is DSGVTQTPKHLITATGQRVTLRCSPRSGDLSVYWYQQSLDQGLQFLIQYYNGEERAKGNILERFSAQQFPDLHSELNLSSLELGDSALYFCASSSGVVSYNSPLHFGNGTRLTVT.

This clone was observed a handful of times. The chain employs TRBV2 and TRBJ2-7; maybe TRBD1 (5 bases). The CDR3 runs to 15 residues. Germline V gene sequence: CDR1 SNHLY, CDR2 FYNNEI. V gave up 3 bases and J gave up 3 bases, with 15 bases separating them. CDR3 in DNA: TGTGCCAGCAGTGACGAGGCAGGGCCATACTACGAGCAGTACTTC. This translates into CASSDEAGPYYEQYF.